A single sample gave rise to the 10 T cell receptor beta chains below, sequenced in a study of blood T cell repertoires in COVID-19. The data were produced by immunoSEQ multiplex PCR, yet TCRdb's version contains in-frame clones alone and is incomplete. The sample holds roughly 260,000 clones, around 85% seen once. The material sequenced was peripheral blood. The receptors were sampled from a woman aged 40 to 50 with active or convalescent COVID-19.

In its sample, this clone was seen a few times. This chain links TRBV7-9 with TRBJ1-2; a possible D gene is TRBD1 (5 bases). Germline V gene data show CDR1 as SEHNR and CDR2 as FQNEAQ (reference sequence). The CDR3 loop spans 16 amino acids. With 1 base removed from V and 2 bases from J, the gap between germline ends came to 14 bases. The CDR3 region has the DNA TGTGCCAGCAGCTTAGTATCCAGACAGACAAACTATGGCTACACCTTC. This codes for CASSLVSRQTNYGYTF.

The chain has TRBV5-5 and TRBJ2-1, with 12 bases fitting TRBD1. Germline V gives CDR1 SGHKS, CDR2 YYEKEE (reference sequence). V lost 3 bases, J lost 8 bases, and 3 bases stayed unmatched. The CDR3 covers 14 residues. The CDR3 region is CASSWGQGAYEQFF. The CDR3 nucleotides read TGTGCCAGCAGCTGGGGACAGGGGGCATATGAGCAGTTCTTC.

This chain uses TRBV30 with TRBJ1-2; D is undetermined. CDR3 size: 14 residues. The V end was cut by 0 bases, the J end by 0 bases, with 8 bases between. Germline values: CDR1 GTSNPN, CDR2 SVGIG (reference sequence). The CDR3, as DNA: TGTGCCTGGAGTGTGGGCATTACTAACTATGGCTACACCTTC. Translating gives CAWSVGITNYGYTF.

Remarks on this clone: The sample has other DNA sequences that encode this CDR3 too. The V call is TRBV7-9, the J call TRBJ2-1; the match to TRBD1 covers 12 bases. The V gene end was trimmed by 5 bases and the J gene end by 6 bases; junction bases not matched to a gene: 5. The CDR3 covers 15 residues. In germline, CDR1 is SEHNR, CDR2 FQNEAQ (reference sequence). CDR3 in amino acids: CASSRGQGASNEQFF. The CDR3 region has the DNA TGTGCCAGCAGCAGGGGACAGGGGGCTTCCAATGAGCAGTTCTTC.

The rearrangement joins TRBV7-2 to TRBJ2-1, with D perhaps matching TRBD1 (6 bases). CDR1 SGHTA and CDR2 FQGNSA come from the germline V gene. There are 14 residues in the CDR3. Trimming pared 7 bases from V and 1 base from J, leaving 11 bases between. The CDR3 DNA sequence: TGTGCCAGCACTGGCAGGGGTTCCTACAATGAGCAGTTCTTC. It encodes CASTGRGSYNEQFF.

CDR3 bases: TGTGCCAGCAGACGGACAGGGGGCGTCACCGGGGAGCTGTTTTTT. Amino acids: CASRRTGGVTGELFF. This chain joins TRBV5-4 and TRBJ2-2; 11 nucleotides line up with TRBD1. The CDR3 has 15 residues. With 5 bases clipped from V and 4 bases from J, the junction kept 4 bases outside the gene matches. CDR1 is SGHNT and CDR2 is YYREEE in the germline V gene (reference sequence).

The genes are TRBV6-6 and TRBJ1-2, with a weak D call TRBD1 (5 bases). Trimming shortened V by 2 bases and J by 4 bases, and 5 bases separated the two germline ends. CDR1 and CDR2 (germline): MNHNY, SVGAGI (reference sequence). This CDR3 has 12 amino acids. Here the CDR3 reads CASSYRGYGYTF. The CDR3 nucleotides are TGTGCCAGCAGTTACAGGGGCTATGGCTACACCTTC.

The V call is TRBV7-3, the J call TRBJ1-2; 12 bases align to TRBD1. CDR3 length equals 15 residues. V shed 5 bases, J shed 7 bases, and the junction held 8 bases outside the gene matches. Germline-derived CDR1 and CDR2 are SGHTA and FQGTGA. The CDR3 protein is CASSPGTGGAFGYTF. In DNA, the CDR3 is TGTGCCAGCAGCCCCGGGACAGGGGGCGCGTTTGGCTACACCTTC.

The chain links TRBV7-2 to TRBJ2-1; perhaps TRBD1 as D (5 bases). Germline V gene lookup returns CDR1 SGHTA and CDR2 FQGNSA. V shed 4 bases and J shed 0 bases, with 13 bases lying between them. The CDR3 contains 16 residues. CDR3 in DNA: TGTGCCAGCAGCTCCCCGACAGCGACCTCCTACAATGAGCAGTTCTTC. The encoded protein is CASSSPTATSYNEQFF.

V usage is TRBV7-3 and J usage is TRBJ2-2, with 7 bases identical to TRBD1. Germline V gives CDR1 SGHTA, CDR2 FQGTGA. This CDR3 spans 14 amino acids. The V segment lost 5 bases and the J segment 1 base; nucleotides outside the gene matches: 1. The CDR3 sequence: CASSRTGNTGELFF. The CDR3 DNA is TGTGCCAGCAGCCGGACAGGGAACACCGGGGAGCTGTTTTTT.